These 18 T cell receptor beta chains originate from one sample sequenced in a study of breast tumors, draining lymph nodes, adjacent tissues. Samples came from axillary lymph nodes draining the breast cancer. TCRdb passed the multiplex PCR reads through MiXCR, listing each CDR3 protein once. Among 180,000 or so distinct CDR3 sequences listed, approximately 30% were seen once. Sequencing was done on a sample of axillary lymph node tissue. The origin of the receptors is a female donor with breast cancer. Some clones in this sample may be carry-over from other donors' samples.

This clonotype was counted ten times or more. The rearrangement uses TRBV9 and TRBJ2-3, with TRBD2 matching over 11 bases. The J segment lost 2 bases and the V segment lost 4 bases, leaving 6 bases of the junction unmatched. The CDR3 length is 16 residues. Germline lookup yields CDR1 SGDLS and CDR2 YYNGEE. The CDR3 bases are TGTGCCAGCAGCCCGGGGACTAGCGGAAACACAGATACGCAGTATTTT. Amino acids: CASSPGTSGNTDTQYF. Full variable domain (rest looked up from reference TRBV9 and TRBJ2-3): DSGVTQTPKHLITATGQRVTLRCSPRSGDLSVYWYQQSLDQGLQFLIQYYNGEERAKGNILERFSAQQFPDLHSELNLSSLELGDSALYFCASSPGTSGNTDTQYFGPGTRLTVL.

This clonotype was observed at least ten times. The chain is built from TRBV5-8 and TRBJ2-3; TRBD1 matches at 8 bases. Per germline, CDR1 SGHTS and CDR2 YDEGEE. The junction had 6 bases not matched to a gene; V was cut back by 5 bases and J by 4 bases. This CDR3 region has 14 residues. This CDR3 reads CASRIRQGPDTQYF. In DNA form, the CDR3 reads TGTGCCAGCAGGATCCGACAGGGGCCAGATACGCAGTATTTT.

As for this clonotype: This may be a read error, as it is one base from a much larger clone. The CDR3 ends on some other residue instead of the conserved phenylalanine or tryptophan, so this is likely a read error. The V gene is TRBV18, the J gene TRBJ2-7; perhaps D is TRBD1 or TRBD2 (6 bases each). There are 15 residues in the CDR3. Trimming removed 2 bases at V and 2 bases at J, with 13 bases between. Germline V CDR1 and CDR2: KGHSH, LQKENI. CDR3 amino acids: CASSPLQGGPYEQYL. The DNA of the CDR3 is TGTGCCAGCTCACCATTACAGGGAGGACCCTACGAGCAGTACCTC.

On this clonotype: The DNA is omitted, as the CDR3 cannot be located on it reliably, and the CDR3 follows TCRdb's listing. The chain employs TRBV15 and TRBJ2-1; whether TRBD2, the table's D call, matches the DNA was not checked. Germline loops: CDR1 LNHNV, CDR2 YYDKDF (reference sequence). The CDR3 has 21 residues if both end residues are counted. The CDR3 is CATSIYLCSVVYYLGEDEQFF.

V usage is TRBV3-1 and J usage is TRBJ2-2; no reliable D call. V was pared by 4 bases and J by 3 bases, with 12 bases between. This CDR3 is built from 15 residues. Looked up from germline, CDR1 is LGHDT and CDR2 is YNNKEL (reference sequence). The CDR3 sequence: CASSPRARDTGELFF. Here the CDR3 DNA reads TGTGCCAGCAGCCCTCGGGCCAGAGACACCGGGGAGCTGTTTTTT.

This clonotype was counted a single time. As DNA, the CDR3 is TGCGCCAGCAGCGGAGGACAGGGGTATCGCCAGTACTTC. Translated: CASSGGQGYRQYF. The chain employs TRBV5-1 and TRBJ2-7; 9 positions match TRBD1. Germline V lookup: CDR1 SGHRS, CDR2 YFSETQ. J was trimmed by 10 bases and V by 4 bases; bases with no gene match: 9. The CDR3 contains 13 residues.

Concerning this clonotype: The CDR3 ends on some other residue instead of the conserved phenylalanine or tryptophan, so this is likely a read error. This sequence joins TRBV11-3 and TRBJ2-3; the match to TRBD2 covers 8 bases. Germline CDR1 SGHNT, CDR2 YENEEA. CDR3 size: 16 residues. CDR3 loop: CASSLDLAGGTDMQYS. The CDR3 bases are TGTGCCAGCAGCTTAGATCTCGCGGGGGGCACAGATATGCAGTATTCT.

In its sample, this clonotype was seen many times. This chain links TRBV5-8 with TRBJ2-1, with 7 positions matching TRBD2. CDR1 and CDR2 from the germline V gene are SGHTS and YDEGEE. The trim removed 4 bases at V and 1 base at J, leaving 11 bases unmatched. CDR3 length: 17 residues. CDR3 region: CASSMGSGGGSYNEQFF. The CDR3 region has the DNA TGTGCCAGCAGCATGGGTTCTGGGGGGGGGTCCTACAATGAGCAGTTCTTC. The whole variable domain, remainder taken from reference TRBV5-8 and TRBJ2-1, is EAGVTQSPTHLIKTRGQQATLRCSPISGHTSVYWYQQALGLGLQFLLWYDEGEERNRGNFPPRFSGRQFPNYSSELNVNALELEDSALYLCASSMGSGGGSYNEQFFGPGTRLTVL.

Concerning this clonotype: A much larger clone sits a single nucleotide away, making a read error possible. This CDR3 reads CASTHDPPGEANEQFF. CDR3 sequence (DNA): TGTGCCAGTACCCACGACCCCCCGGGAGAGGCCAATGAGCAGTTCTTC. The V call is TRBV19, the J call TRBJ2-1; D perhaps matches TRBD2 (6 bases). This CDR3 has 16 amino acids. V lost 7 bases and J 6 bases, leaving 22 bases between the germline ends. The germline CDR1 and CDR2 sequences are LNHDA and SQIVND (reference sequence).

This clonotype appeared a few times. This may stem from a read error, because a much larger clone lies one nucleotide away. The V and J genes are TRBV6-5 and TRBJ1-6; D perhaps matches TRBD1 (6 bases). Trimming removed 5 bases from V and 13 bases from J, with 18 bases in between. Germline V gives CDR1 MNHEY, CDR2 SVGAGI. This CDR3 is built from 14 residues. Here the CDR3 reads CASSQVGRGAPLHF. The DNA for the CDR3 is TGTGCCAGCAGTCAAGTGGGAAGGGGGGCCCCCCTCCACTTT.

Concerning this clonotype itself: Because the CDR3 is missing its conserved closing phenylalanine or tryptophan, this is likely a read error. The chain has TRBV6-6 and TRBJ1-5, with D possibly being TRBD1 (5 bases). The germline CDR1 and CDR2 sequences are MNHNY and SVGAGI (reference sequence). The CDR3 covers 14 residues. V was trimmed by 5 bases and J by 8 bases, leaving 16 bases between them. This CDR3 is CASSHSQGEKPQHY. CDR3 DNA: TGTGCCAGCAGTCACAGCCAGGGTGAGAAGCCCCAGCATTAT.

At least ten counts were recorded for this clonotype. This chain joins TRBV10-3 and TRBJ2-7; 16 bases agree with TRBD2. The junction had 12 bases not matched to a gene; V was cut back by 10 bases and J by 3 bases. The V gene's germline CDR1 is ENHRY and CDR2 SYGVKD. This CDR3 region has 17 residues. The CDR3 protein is CATGTSGRGYGFYEQYF. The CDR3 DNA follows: TGTGCCACAGGGACTAGCGGGAGGGGTTACGGATTCTACGAGCAGTACTTC.

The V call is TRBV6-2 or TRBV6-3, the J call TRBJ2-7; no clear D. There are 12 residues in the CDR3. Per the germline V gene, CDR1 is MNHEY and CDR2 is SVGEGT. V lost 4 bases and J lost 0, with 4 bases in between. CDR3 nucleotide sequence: TGTGCCAGCAGTTCACCCTCCTACGAGCAGTACTTC. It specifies CASSSPSYEQYF.

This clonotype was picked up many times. CDR3 coding DNA: TGTGCCAGCAGCTTAGCGGGGGGGCCGGGTCATGAGCAGTTCTTC. Translating it yields CASSLAGGPGHEQFF. This chain joins TRBV7-3 and TRBJ2-1; 9 nucleotides line up with TRBD2. V trimming: 2 bases; J trimming: 8 bases; junction bases outside the gene matches: 7. The CDR3 runs to 15 residues. Germline CDR1 SGHTA, CDR2 FQGTGA. Combining the CDR3 with reference TRBV7-3 and TRBJ2-1 gives the whole variable domain GAGVSQTPSNKVTEKGKYVELRCDPISGHTALYWYRQSLGQGPEFLIYFQGTGAADDSGLPNDRFFAVRPEGSVSTLKIQRTERGDSAVYLCASSLAGGPGHEQFFGPGTRLTVL.

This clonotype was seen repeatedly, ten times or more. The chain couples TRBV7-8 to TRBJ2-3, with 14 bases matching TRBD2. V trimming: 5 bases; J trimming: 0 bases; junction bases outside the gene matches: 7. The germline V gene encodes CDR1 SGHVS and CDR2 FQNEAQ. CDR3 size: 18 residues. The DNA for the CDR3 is TGTGCCAGCAGCCCTAGGACTAGCGGGGGGACTAGCACAGATACGCAGTATTTT. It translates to CASSPRTSGGTSTDTQYF.

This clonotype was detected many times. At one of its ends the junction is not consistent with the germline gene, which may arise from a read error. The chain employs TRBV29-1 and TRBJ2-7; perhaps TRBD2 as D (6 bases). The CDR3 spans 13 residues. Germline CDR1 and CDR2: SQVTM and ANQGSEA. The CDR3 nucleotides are TGCAGCGTCGAAGAGGAGGGTCCCCGGGAGCAGTACTTC. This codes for CSVEEEGPREQYF.

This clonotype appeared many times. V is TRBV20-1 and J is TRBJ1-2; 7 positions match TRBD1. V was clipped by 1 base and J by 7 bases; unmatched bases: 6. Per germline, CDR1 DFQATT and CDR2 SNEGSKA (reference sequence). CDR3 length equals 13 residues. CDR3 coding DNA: TGCAGTGCTAGAGTAGGGGACAGAGGTGGCTACACCTTC. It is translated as CSARVGDRGGYTF.

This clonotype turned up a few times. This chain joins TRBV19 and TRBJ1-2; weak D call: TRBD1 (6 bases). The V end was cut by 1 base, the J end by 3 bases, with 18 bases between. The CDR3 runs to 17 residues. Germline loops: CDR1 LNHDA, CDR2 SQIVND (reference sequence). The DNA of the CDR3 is TGTGCCAGTAGTATAGCCCCCCCCGGGGGCGCATACTATGGCTACACCTTC. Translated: CASSIAPPGGAYYGYTF.